This TCR beta chain comes out of a study of OX40 agonist ivuxolimab in advanced cancers. Trimming left V 2 bases short and J 3 bases short, with 17 bases between. The CDR3 is 17 amino acids. Looked up from germline, CDR1 is ENHRY and CDR2 is SYGVKD. In its sample, this clone was seen once. Here immunoSEQ multiplex PCR was the method, and the copy in TCRdb shows in-frame clones only, minus some. In the table there are around 62,000 clones, roughly four fifths of which are singletons. This clonotype was obtained from an adult with an advanced solid tumor such as melanoma, head and neck, liver or kidney cancer. This material consisted of CD4+ or CD8+ T cells sorted from blood, taken in a trial of the OX40 agonist ivuxolimab. The V call is TRBV10-3, the J call TRBJ2-1, with a tentative D call TRBD1 (5 bases). CDR3: CAISEGRGRHGYNEQFF. In nucleotides, the CDR3 is TGTGCCATCAGTGAGGGAAGGGGAAGGCACGGCTACAATGAGCAGTTCTTC.